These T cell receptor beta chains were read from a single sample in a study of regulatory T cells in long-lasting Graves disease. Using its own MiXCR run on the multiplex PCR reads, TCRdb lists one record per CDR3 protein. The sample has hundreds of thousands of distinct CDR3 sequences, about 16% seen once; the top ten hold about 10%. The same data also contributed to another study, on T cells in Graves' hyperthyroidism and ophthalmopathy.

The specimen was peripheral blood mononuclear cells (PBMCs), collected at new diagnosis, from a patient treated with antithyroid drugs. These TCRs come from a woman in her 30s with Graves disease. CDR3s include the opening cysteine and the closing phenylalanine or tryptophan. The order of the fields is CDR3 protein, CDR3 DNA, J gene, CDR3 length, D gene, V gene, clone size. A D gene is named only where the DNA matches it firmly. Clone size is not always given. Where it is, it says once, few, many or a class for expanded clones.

CDR3aa: CASSQPRAQTTVSLLYSNQPQHF
CDR3nt: TGTGCCAGCAGCCAACCACGTGCCCAAACCACAGTGTCTCTCCTATATAGCAATCAGCCCCAGCATTTT
j_gene: TRBJ1-5
len: 23
d_gene: .
v_gene: TRBV3-1
abundance: .

CDR3aa: CAMPERDSTDTQYF
CDR3nt: TGTGCCATGCCAGAGAGGGATAGCACAGATACGCAGTATTTT
j_gene: TRBJ2-3
len: 14
d_gene: .
v_gene: TRBV2
abundance: many

CDR3aa: CASSYRRYPYNEQFF
CDR3nt: TGTGCCAGCAGTTACAGGCGATACCCCTACAATGAGCAGTTCTTC
j_gene: TRBJ2-1
len: 15
d_gene: .
v_gene: TRBV6-5
abundance: many

CDR3aa: CASSPSTPFRSYEQYF
CDR3nt: TGTGCCAGCAGCCCCTCGACTCCTTTTCGCTCCTACGAGCAGTACTTC
j_gene: TRBJ2-7
len: 16
d_gene: .
v_gene: TRBV9
abundance: .

CDR3aa: CASSRMTGNNQPQHF
CDR3nt: TGCGCCAGCAGCCGCATGACAGGGAACAATCAGCCCCAGCATTTT
j_gene: TRBJ1-5
len: 15
d_gene: TRBD1
v_gene: TRBV4-1
abundance: many

CDR3aa: CASSTTTQGGYGYTF
CDR3nt: TGCGCCAGCAGCACAACGACACAGGGAGGCTATGGCTACACCTTC
j_gene: TRBJ1-2
len: 15
d_gene: .
v_gene: TRBV4-3
abundance: many

CDR3aa: CASSIRAGGNGANVLTF
CDR3nt: TGTGCCAGTAGTATTCGTGCAGGGGGTAACGGGGCCAACGTCCTGACTTTC
j_gene: TRBJ2-6
len: 17
d_gene: TRBD1
v_gene: TRBV19
abundance: .

CDR3aa: CASSLDAGGNQPQHF
CDR3nt: TGCGCCAGCAGCTTGGATGCAGGGGGCAATCAGCCCCAGCATTTT
j_gene: TRBJ1-5
len: 15
d_gene: .
v_gene: TRBV5-1
abundance: .

CDR3aa: CSVASLLGGRVIDTQYF
CDR3nt: TGCAGTGTTGCTTCCCTTCTTGGCGGGAGGGTCATAGATACGCAGTATTTT
j_gene: TRBJ2-3
len: 17
d_gene: TRBD2
v_gene: TRBV20-1
abundance: many

CDR3aa: CASSLDPLAGDGENNEQFF
CDR3nt: TGTGCCAGCAGCTTAGATCCCCTAGCGGGTGATGGGGAAAACAATGAGCAGTTCTTC
j_gene: TRBJ2-1
len: 19
d_gene: TRBD2
v_gene: TRBV7-2
abundance: many

CDR3aa: CASSSPGNGDTQYF
CDR3nt: TGTGCCAGCAGCTCACCGGGGAATGGTGATACGCAGTATTTT
j_gene: TRBJ2-3
len: 14
d_gene: .
v_gene: TRBV7-3
abundance: many

CDR3aa: CSASPSGRAIETQYF
CDR3nt: TGCAGTGCTAGTCCCAGCGGGAGGGCCATAGAGACCCAGTACTTC
j_gene: TRBJ2-5
len: 15
d_gene: TRBD2
v_gene: TRBV20-1
abundance: many

CDR3aa: CASSLAGRILATNEKLFF
CDR3nt: TGTGCCAGCAGCTTAGCGGGGAGGATACTTGCAACTAATGAAAAACTGTTTTTT
j_gene: TRBJ1-4
len: 18
d_gene: .
v_gene: TRBV7-8
abundance: few

CDR3aa: CASSLGTAVIEKLFF
CDR3nt: TGTGCCAGCAGCCTTGGGACAGCTGTTATTGAAAAACTGTTTTTT
j_gene: TRBJ1-4
len: 15
d_gene: TRBD1
v_gene: TRBV7-8
abundance: .

CDR3aa: CASTAPPDRPNYGYTF
CDR3nt: TGTGCCAGCACCGCCCCCCCGGACAGACCTAACTATGGCTACACCTTC
j_gene: TRBJ1-2
len: 16
d_gene: .
v_gene: TRBV7-9
abundance: .

CDR3aa: CASSYGTGGTTYEQYF
CDR3nt: TGTGCCAGCAGCTACGGGACAGGGGGCACGACCTACGAGCAGTACTTC
j_gene: TRBJ2-7
len: 16
d_gene: TRBD1
v_gene: TRBV11-2
abundance: many

CDR3aa: CASSLVRGHEQFF
CDR3nt: TGTGCCAGCAGTTTGGTCAGGGGGCATGAGCAGTTCTTC
j_gene: TRBJ2-1
len: 13
d_gene: TRBD1
v_gene: TRBV12-3/TRBV12-4
abundance: many

CDR3aa: CASSQEGGVTQYF
CDR3nt: TGCGCCAGCAGCCAAGAGGGTGGCGTGACCCAGTACTTC
j_gene: TRBJ2-5
len: 13
d_gene: .
v_gene: TRBV4-3
abundance: few

CDR3aa: CAISGLAGESTDTQYF
CDR3nt: TGTGCCATCAGTGGGTTGGCGGGAGAGAGCACAGATACGCAGTATTTT
j_gene: TRBJ2-3
len: 16
d_gene: TRBD2
v_gene: TRBV10-3
abundance: .

CDR3aa: CASSFFRVAPYEQYF
CDR3nt: TGTGCCAGCAGTTTCTTCAGGGTGGCCCCCTACGAGCAGTACTTC
j_gene: TRBJ2-7
len: 15
d_gene: .
v_gene: TRBV28
abundance: many

CDR3aa: CSAGQGSNYGYTF
CDR3nt: TGCAGTGCTGGACAGGGGTCTAACTATGGCTACACCTTC
j_gene: TRBJ1-2
len: 13
d_gene: TRBD1
v_gene: TRBV20-1
abundance: many

CDR3aa: CASSQDGTGGTDTQYF
CDR3nt: TGTGCCAGCAGCCAAGATGGGACAGGGGGCACAGATACGCAGTATTTT
j_gene: TRBJ2-3
len: 16
d_gene: TRBD1
v_gene: TRBV4-1
abundance: few

CDR3aa: CASSRDPRPGELFF
CDR3nt: TGTGCCAGCAGTCGAGACCCCCGTCCCGGGGAGCTGTTTTTT
j_gene: TRBJ2-2
len: 14
d_gene: .
v_gene: TRBV14
abundance: .

CDR3aa: CAWGSGTYEQYF
CDR3nt: TGTGCCTGGGGTAGCGGAACCTACGAGCAGTACTTC
j_gene: TRBJ2-7
len: 12
d_gene: .
v_gene: TRBV30
abundance: many

CDR3aa: CASSQVGGTTGYGYTF
CDR3nt: TGTGCCAGCAGCCAAGTAGGAGGGACCACAGGCTATGGCTACACCTTC
j_gene: TRBJ1-2
len: 16
d_gene: .
v_gene: TRBV14
abundance: .

CDR3aa: CASSYSEGNYGYTF
CDR3nt: TGTGCCAGCAGTTACTCCGAGGGGAACTATGGCTACACCTTC
j_gene: TRBJ1-2
len: 14
d_gene: .
v_gene: TRBV6-2/TRBV6-3
abundance: many

CDR3aa: CASGYSEETQYF
CDR3nt: TGTGCTAGTGGTTACTCAGAAGAGACCCAGTACTTC
j_gene: TRBJ2-5
len: 12
d_gene: .
v_gene: TRBV12-5
abundance: .

CDR3aa: CASSQDLSGELFF
CDR3nt: TGCGCCAGCAGCCAAGATCTTAGCGGGGAGCTGTTTTTT
j_gene: TRBJ2-2
len: 13
d_gene: .
v_gene: TRBV4-1
abundance: many

CDR3aa: CASSQGTGGGKLFF
CDR3nt: TGTGCCAGCAGCCAAGGGACAGGGGGAGGAAAACTGTTTTTT
j_gene: TRBJ1-4
len: 14
d_gene: TRBD1
v_gene: TRBV3-1
abundance: many

CDR3aa: CASVRIPTGELFF
CDR3nt: TGTGCCAGCGTTAGGATTCCTACCGGGGAGCTGTTTTTT
j_gene: TRBJ2-2
len: 13
d_gene: .
v_gene: TRBV28
abundance: few

CDR3aa: CASSQLLAGATDTQYF
CDR3nt: TGTGCCAGCAGCCAACTACTAGCGGGAGCAACAGATACGCAGTATTTT
j_gene: TRBJ2-3
len: 16
d_gene: TRBD2
v_gene: TRBV3-1
abundance: many

CDR3aa: CASSELGQGVYGYTF
CDR3nt: TGTGCCAGCAGTGAGTTGGGACAGGGGGTATATGGCTACACCTTC
j_gene: TRBJ1-2
len: 15
d_gene: TRBD1
v_gene: TRBV6-1
abundance: .

CDR3aa: CAWGIWGYHTEAFF
CDR3nt: TGTGCCTGGGGAATCTGGGGATACCACACTGAAGCTTTCTTT
j_gene: TRBJ1-1
len: 14
d_gene: .
v_gene: TRBV30
abundance: many

CDR3aa: CASSSMTSGRIWQFF
CDR3nt: TGTGCCAGCAGCTCAATGACTAGCGGGAGAATCTGGCAGTTCTTC
j_gene: TRBJ2-1
len: 15
d_gene: TRBD2
v_gene: TRBV9
abundance: many

CDR3aa: CASSYQGTSGSQDTQYF
CDR3nt: TGTGCCAGCAGTTACCAAGGGACTAGCGGGTCGCAAGATACGCAGTATTTT
j_gene: TRBJ2-3
len: 17
d_gene: TRBD2
v_gene: TRBV6-5
abundance: once

CDR3aa: CASSLRTSGSRDTQYF
CDR3nt: TGTGCCAGCAGTCTCCGGACTAGCGGGAGTAGGGATACGCAGTATTTT
j_gene: TRBJ2-3
len: 16
d_gene: TRBD2
v_gene: TRBV28
abundance: .

CDR3aa: CASSLGGRHNEQFF
CDR3nt: TGCGCCAGCAGCTTGGGGGGGCGCCACAATGAGCAGTTCTTC
j_gene: TRBJ2-1
len: 14
d_gene: .
v_gene: TRBV5-1
abundance: many

CDR3aa: CASSQGSGVETQYF
CDR3nt: TGCGCCAGCAGCCAGGGCAGTGGAGTAGAGACCCAGTACTTC
j_gene: TRBJ2-5
len: 14
d_gene: .
v_gene: TRBV4-1
abundance: many

CDR3aa: CASIAGQGLGQPQHF
CDR3nt: TGTGCCAGCATCGCGGGACAGGGGTTAGGTCAGCCCCAGCATTTT
j_gene: TRBJ1-5
len: 15
d_gene: TRBD1
v_gene: TRBV7-2
abundance: many

CDR3aa: CASSSGSRNIQYF
CDR3nt: TGTGCCAGCAGTTCCGGCAGCAGAAACATTCAGTACTTC
j_gene: TRBJ2-4
len: 13
d_gene: .
v_gene: TRBV27
abundance: .